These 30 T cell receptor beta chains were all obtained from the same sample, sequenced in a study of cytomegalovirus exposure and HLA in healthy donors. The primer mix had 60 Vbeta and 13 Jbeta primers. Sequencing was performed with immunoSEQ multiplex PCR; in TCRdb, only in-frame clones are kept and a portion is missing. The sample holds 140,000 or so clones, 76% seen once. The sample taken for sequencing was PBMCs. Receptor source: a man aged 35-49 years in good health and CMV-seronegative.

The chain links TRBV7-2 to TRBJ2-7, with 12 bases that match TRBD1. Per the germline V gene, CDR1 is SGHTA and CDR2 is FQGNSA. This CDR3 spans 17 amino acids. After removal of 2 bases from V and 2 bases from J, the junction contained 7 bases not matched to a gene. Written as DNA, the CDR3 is TGTGCCAGCAGCTTATCCTCCGGGACAGGGGGCGCCTACGAGCAGTACTTC. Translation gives CASSLSSGTGGAYEQYF.

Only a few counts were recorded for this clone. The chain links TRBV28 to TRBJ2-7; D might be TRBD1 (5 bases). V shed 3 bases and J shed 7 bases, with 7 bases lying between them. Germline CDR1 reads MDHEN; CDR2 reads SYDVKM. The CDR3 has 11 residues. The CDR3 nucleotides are TGTGCCAGCAGTTTTAGGGGTGAGCAGTACTTC. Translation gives CASSFRGEQYF.

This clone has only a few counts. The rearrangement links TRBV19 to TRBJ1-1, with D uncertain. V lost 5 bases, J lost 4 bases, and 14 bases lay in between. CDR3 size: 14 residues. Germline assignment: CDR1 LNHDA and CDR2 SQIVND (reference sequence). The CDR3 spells CASSFQDAGTEAFF. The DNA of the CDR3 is TGTGCCAGTAGTTTTCAGGATGCAGGCACTGAAGCTTTCTTT.

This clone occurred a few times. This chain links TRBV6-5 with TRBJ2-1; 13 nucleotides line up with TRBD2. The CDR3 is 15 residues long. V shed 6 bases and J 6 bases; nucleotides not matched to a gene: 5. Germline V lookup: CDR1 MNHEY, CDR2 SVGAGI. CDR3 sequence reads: CASRKGLAGPNEQFF. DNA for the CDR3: TGTGCCAGCAGAAAGGGACTAGCGGGACCCAATGAGCAGTTCTTC.

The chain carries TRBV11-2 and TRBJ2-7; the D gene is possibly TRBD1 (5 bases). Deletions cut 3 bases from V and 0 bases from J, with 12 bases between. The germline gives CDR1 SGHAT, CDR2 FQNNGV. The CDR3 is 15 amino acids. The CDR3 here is CASSLFQGASYEQYF. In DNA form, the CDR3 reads TGTGCCAGCAGCTTGTTCCAGGGCGCCTCCTACGAGCAGTACTTC.

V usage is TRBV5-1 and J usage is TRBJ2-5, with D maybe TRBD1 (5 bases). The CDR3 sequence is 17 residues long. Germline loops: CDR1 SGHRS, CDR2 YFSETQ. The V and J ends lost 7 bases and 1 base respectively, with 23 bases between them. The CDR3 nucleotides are TGCGCCAGCCAACCCAGGGTGACTCTGGGTCTCCAAGAGACCCAGTACTTC. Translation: CASQPRVTLGLQETQYF.

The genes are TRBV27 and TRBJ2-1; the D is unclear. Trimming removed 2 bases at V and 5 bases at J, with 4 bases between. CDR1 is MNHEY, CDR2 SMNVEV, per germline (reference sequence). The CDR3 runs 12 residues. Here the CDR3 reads CASSLRDNEQFF. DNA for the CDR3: TGTGCCAGCAGTTTAAGAGACAATGAGCAGTTCTTC.

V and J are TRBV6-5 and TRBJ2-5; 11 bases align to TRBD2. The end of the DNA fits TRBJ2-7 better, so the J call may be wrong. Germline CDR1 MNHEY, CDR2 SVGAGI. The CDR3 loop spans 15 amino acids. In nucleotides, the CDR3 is TGTGCCAGCAATCCTAGCGGGGGGCACTACTACGAGCAGTACTTC. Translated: CASNPSGGHYYEQYF.

As DNA, the CDR3 is TGTGCCAGCAGCTTAGGCGGCGGGGGGCTCTACTACGAGCAGTACTTC. Translating it yields CASSLGGGGLYYEQYF. V is TRBV7-2 and J is TRBJ2-7; 8 positions agree with TRBD2. Per the germline V gene, CDR1 is SGHTA and CDR2 is FQGNSA. The CDR3 spans 16 residues. The junction had 8 bases not matched to a gene; V was cut back by 1 base and J by 3 bases. Using reference TRBV7-2 and TRBJ2-7 for the parts outside the CDR3, the full variable domain is GAGVSQSPSNKVTEKGKDVELRCDPISGHTALYWYRQSLGQGLEFLIYFQGNSAPDKSGLPSDRFSAERTGGSVSTLTIQRTQQEDSAVYLCASSLGGGGLYYEQYFGPGTRLTVT.

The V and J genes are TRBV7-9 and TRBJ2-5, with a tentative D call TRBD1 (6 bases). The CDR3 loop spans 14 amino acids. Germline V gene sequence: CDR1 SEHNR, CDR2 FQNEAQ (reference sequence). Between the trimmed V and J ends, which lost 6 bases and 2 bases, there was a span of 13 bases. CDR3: CASRSRGPQETQYF. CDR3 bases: TGTGCCAGCAGGTCCAGGGGACCACAAGAGACCCAGTACTTC.

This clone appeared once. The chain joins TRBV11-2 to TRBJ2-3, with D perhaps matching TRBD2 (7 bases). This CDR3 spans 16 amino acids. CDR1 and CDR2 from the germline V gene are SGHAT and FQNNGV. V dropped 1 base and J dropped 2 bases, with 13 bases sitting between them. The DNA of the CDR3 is TGTGCCAGCAGCTTAGGGGGAGGGGGTGTCACAGATACGCAGTATTTT. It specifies CASSLGGGGVTDTQYF.

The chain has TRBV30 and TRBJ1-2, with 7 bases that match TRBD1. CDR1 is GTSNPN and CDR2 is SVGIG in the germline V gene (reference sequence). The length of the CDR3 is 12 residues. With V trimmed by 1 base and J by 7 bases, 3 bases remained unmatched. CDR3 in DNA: TGTGCCTGGAGTGAGGACAGGAGTGGCTACACCTTC. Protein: CAWSEDRSGYTF. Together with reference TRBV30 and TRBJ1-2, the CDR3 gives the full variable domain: SQTIHQWPATLVQPVGSPLSLECTVEGTSNPNLYWYRQAAGRGLQLLFYSVGIGQISSEVPQNLSASRPQDRQFILSSKKLLLSDSGFYLCAWSEDRSGYTFGSGTRLTVV.

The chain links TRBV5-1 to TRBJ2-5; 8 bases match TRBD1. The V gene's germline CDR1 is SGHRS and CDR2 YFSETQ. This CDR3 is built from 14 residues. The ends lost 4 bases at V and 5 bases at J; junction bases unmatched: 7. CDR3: CASSPTTGGETQYF. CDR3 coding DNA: TGCGCCAGCAGCCCAACAACAGGGGGGGAGACCCAGTACTTC.

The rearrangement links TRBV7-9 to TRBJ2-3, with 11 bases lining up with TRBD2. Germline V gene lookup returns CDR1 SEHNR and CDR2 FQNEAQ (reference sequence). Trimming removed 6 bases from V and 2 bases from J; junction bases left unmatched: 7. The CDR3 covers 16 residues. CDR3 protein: CASRQGTSGLTDTQYF. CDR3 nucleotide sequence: TGTGCCAGCAGACAGGGGACTAGCGGCCTCACAGATACGCAGTATTTT.

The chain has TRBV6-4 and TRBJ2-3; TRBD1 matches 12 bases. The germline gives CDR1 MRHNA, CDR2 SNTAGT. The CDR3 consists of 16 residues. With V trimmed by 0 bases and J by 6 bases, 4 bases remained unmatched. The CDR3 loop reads CASSDSTGQGADTQYF. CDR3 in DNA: TGTGCCAGCAGTGACTCGACGGGACAGGGGGCGGATACGCAGTATTTT.

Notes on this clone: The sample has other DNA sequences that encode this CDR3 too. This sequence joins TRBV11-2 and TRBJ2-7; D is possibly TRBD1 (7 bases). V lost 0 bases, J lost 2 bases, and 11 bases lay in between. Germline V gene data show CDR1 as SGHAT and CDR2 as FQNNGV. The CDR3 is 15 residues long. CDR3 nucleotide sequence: TGTGCCAGCAGCTTAGATCGGGGGACAGCCTACGAGCAGTACTTC. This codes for CASSLDRGTAYEQYF. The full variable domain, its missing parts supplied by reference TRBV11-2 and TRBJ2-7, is EAGVAQSPRYKIIEKRQSVAFWCNPISGHATLYWYQQILGQGPKLLIQFQNNGVVDDSQLPKDRFSAERLKGVDSTLKIQPAKLEDSAVYLCASSLDRGTAYEQYFGPGTRLTVT.

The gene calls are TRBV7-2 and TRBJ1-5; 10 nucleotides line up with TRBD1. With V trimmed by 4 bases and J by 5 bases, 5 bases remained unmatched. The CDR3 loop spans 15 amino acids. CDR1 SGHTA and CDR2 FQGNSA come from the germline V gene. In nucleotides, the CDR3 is TGTGCCAGCAGCTCGAGACAGGGGGCATATCAGCCCCAGCATTTT. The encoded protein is CASSSRQGAYQPQHF. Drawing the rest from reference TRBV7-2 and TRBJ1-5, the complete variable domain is GAGVSQSPSNKVTEKGKDVELRCDPISGHTALYWYRQSLGQGLEFLIYFQGNSAPDKSGLPSDRFSAERTGGSVSTLTIQRTQQEDSAVYLCASSSRQGAYQPQHFGDGTRLSIL.

CDR3 sequence reads: CASSRTGGLTEAFF. In DNA, the CDR3 is TGTGCCAGCAGTCGTACAGGGGGCCTCACTGAAGCTTTCTTT. The chain employs TRBV27 and TRBJ1-1; 9 bases match TRBD1. V was pared by 5 bases and J by 4 bases, with 5 bases of the junction left unmatched. The CDR3 covers 14 residues. CDR1 and CDR2 (germline): MNHEY, SMNVEV (reference sequence).

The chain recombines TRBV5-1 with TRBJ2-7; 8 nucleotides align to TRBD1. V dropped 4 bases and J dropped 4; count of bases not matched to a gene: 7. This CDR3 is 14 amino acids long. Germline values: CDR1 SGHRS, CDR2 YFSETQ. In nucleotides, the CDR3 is TGCGCCAGCAGCCAAGACAGGGGTATTTACGAGCAGTACTTC. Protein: CASSQDRGIYEQYF. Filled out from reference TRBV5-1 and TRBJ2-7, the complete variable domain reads KAGVTQTPRYLIKTRGQQVTLSCSPISGHRSVSWYQQTPGQGLQFLFEYFSETQRNKGNFPGRFSGRQFSNSRSEMNVSTLELGDSALYLCASSQDRGIYEQYFGPGTRLTVT.

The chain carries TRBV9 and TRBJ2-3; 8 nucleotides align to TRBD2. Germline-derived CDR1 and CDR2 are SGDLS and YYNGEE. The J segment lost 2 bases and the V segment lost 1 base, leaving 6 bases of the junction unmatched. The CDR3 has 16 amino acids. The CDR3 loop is CASSVRSGGLTDTQYF. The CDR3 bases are TGTGCCAGCAGCGTACGGAGCGGGGGCCTCACAGATACGCAGTATTTT. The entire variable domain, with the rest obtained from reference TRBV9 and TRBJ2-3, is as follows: DSGVTQTPKHLITATGQRVTLRCSPRSGDLSVYWYQQSLDQGLQFLIQYYNGEERAKGNILERFSAQQFPDLHSELNLSSLELGDSALYFCASSVRSGGLTDTQYFGPGTRLTVL.

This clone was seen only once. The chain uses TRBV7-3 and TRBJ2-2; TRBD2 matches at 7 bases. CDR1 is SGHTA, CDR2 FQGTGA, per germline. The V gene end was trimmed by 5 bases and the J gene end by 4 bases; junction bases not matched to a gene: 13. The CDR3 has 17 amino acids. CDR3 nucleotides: TGTGCCAGCAGCGCTCTCCCCGGACTAGGGGCCACCGGGGAGCTGTTTTTT. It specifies CASSALPGLGATGELFF.

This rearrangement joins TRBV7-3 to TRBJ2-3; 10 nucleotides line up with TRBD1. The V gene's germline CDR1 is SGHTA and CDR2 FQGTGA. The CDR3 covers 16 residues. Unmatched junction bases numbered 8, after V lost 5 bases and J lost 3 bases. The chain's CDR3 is CASSPGTGVGTDTQYF. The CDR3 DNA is TGTGCCAGCAGCCCCGGGACAGGGGTGGGAACAGATACGCAGTATTTT.

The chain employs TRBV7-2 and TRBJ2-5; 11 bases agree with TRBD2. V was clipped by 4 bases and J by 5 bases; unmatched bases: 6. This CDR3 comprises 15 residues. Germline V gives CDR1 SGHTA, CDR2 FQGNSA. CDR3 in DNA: TGTGCCAGCAGCTCCTCTAGCGGGGGGTCCGAGACCCAGTACTTC. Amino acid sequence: CASSSSSGGSETQYF.

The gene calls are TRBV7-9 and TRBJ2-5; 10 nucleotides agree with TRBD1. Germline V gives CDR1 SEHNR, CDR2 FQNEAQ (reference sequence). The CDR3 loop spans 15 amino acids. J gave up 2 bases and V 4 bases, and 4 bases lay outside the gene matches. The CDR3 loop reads CASSWPGQGQETQYF. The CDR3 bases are TGTGCCAGCAGCTGGCCGGGACAGGGGCAAGAGACCCAGTACTTC. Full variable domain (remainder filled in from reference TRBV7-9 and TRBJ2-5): DTGVSQNPRHKITKRGQNVTFRCDPISEHNRLYWYRQTLGQGPEFLTYFQNEAQLEKSRLLSDRFSAERPKGSFSTLEIQRTEQGDSAMYLCASSWPGQGQETQYFGPGTRLLVL.

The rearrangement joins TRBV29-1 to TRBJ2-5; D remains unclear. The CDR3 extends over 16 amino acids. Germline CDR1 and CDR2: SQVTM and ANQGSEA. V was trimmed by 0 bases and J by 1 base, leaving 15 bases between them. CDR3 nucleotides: TGCAGCGTTGAAGATCAATCCTCCAGACTCCAAGAGACCCAGTACTTC. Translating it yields CSVEDQSSRLQETQYF.

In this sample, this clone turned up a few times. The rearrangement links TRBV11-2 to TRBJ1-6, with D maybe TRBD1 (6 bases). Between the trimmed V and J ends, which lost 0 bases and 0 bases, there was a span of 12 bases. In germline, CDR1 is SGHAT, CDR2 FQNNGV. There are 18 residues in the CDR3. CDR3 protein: CASSLETGPSSYNSPLHF. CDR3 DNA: TGTGCCAGCAGCTTAGAGACAGGACCCAGCTCCTATAATTCACCCCTCCACTTT.

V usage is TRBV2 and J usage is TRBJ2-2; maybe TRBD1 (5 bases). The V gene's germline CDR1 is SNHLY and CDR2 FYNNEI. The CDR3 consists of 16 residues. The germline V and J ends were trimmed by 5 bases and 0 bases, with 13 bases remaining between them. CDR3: CASSMTDIPNTGELFF. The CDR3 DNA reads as TGTGCCAGCAGTATGACAGACATACCGAACACCGGGGAGCTGTTTTTT. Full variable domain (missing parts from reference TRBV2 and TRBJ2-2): EPEVTQTPSHQVTQMGQEVILRCVPISNHLYFYWYRQILGQKVEFLVSFYNNEISEKSEIFDDQFSVERPDGSNFTLKIRSTKLEDSAMYFCASSMTDIPNTGELFFGEGSRLTVL.

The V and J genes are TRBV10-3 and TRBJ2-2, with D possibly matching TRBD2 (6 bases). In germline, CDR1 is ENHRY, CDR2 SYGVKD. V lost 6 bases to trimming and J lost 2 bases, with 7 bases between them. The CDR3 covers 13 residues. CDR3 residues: CAIRGGNTGELFF. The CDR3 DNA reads TGTGCCATCAGGGGGGGTAACACCGGGGAGCTGTTTTTT.

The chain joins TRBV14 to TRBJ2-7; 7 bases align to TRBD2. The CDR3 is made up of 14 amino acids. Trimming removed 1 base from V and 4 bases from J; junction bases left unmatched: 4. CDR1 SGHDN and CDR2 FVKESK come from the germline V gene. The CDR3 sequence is CASSQGWEGYEQYF. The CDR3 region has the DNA TGTGCCAGCAGCCAAGGGTGGGAGGGGTACGAGCAGTACTTC.

The CDR3 protein is CASSTGVGATNEKLFF. In DNA form, the CDR3 reads TGTGCCAGCAGCACAGGGGTGGGGGCAACTAATGAAAAACTGTTTTTT. The V and J genes are TRBV5-5 and TRBJ1-4; TRBD1 matches 7 bases. The V and J ends lost 4 bases and 0 bases, in that order; junction bases with no gene match: 6. This CDR3 has 16 amino acids. CDR1 and CDR2 from the germline V gene are SGHKS and YYEKEE (reference sequence).